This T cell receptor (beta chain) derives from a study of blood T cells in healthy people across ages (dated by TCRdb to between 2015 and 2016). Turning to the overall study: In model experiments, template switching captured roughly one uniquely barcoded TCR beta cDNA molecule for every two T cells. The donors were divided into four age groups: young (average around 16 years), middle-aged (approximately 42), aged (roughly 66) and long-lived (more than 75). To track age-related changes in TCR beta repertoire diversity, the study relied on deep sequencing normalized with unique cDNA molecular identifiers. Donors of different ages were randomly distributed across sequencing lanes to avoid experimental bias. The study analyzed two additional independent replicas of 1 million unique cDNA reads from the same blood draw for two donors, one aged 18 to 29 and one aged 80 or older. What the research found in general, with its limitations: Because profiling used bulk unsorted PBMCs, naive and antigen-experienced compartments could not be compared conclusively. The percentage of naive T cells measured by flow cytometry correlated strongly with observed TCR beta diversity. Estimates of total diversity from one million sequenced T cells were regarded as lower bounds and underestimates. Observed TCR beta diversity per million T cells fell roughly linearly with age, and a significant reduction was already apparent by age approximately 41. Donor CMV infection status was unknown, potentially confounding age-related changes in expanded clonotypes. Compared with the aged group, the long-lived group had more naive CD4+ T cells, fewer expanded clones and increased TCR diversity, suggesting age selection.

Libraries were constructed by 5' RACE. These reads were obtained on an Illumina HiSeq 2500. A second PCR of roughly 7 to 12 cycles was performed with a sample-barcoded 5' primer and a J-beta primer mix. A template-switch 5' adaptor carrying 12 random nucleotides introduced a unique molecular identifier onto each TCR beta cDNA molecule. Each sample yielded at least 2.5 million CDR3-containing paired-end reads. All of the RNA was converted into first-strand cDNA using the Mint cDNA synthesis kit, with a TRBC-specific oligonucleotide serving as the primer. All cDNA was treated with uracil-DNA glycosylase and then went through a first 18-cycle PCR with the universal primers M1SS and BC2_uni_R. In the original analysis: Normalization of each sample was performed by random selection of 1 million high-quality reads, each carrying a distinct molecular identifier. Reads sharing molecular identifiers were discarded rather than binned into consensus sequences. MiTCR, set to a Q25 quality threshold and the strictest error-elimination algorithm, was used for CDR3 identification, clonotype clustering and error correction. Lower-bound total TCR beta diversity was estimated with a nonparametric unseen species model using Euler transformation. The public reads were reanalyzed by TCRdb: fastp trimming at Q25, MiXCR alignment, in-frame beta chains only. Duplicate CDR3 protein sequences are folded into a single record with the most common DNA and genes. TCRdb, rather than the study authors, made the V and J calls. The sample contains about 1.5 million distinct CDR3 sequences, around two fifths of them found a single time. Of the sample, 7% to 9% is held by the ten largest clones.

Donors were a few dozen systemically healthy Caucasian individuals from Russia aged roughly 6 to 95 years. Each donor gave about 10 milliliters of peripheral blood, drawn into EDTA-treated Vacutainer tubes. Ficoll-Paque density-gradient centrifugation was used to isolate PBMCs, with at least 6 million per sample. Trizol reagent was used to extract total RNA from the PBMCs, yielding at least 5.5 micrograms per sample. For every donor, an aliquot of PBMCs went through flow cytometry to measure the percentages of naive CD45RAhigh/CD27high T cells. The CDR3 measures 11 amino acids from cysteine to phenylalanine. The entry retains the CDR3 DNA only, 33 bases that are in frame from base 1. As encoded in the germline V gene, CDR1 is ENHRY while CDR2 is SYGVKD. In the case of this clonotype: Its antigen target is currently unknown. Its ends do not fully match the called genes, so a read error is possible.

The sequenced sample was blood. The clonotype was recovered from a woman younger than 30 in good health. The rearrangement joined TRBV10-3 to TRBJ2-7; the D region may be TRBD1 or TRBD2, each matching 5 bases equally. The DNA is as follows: TGTGCCACCAGTGAGTGGGGGGAGCAGTACTTC. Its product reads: CATSEWGEQYF.